The 18 T cell receptor beta chains given below trace back to one sample, sequenced in a study of blood T cell repertoires in COVID-19. TCRdb's copy holds only in-frame clones and misses some; the assay was immunoSEQ multiplex PCR. The sample has fewer than 200,000 clones, approximately 84% seen once. The sample taken for sequencing was peripheral blood. The source is an elderly woman with acute or convalescent COVID-19.

The CDR3 reads CASSLSGQSYGYTF. In nucleotides, the CDR3 is TGTGCCAGCAGCTTGTCGGGACAGTCCTATGGCTACACCTTC. This chain links TRBV5-6 with TRBJ1-2; 7 nucleotides match TRBD1. V lost 1 base and J lost 4; bases outside the gene matches: 4. Germline V gene data show CDR1 as SGHDT and CDR2 as YYEEEE. The CDR3 sequence is 14 residues long.

This clone occurred once. The chain employs TRBV18 and TRBJ1-6; no definite D call. The germline V gene has CDR1 KGHSH and CDR2 LQKENI. The CDR3 consists of 14 residues. The V end lost 3 bases, the J end lost 5 bases, and 8 bases lay between the germline ends. The CDR3 DNA follows: TGTGCCAGCTCACCGAGTGAGGATAATTCACCCCTCCACTTT. Residues: CASSPSEDNSPLHF.

The sample holds a few counts of this clone. The rearrangement uses TRBV6-5 and TRBJ2-1; TRBD1 matches 8 bases. Germline loops: CDR1 MNHEY, CDR2 SVGAGI. This CDR3 comprises 14 residues. After removal of 7 bases from V and 4 bases from J, the junction contained 6 bases not matched to a gene. The CDR3 DNA sequence: TGTGCCAGCAAGAGGACAGGGTCTTACAATGAGCAGTTCTTC. As protein: CASKRTGSYNEQFF.

The rearrangement uses TRBV28 and TRBJ1-2; the D gene is possibly TRBD1 (5 bases). V was pared by 9 bases and J by 6 bases, with 14 bases between. The germline V gene encodes CDR1 MDHEN and CDR2 SYDVKM. This CDR3 is 12 amino acids long. The CDR3 reads CASTGTSNGYTF. CDR3 sequence (DNA): TGTGCCAGTACCGGGACTTCGAATGGCTACACCTTC.

The chain carries TRBV7-8 and TRBJ2-7; the match to TRBD1 covers 7 bases. This CDR3 contains 15 residues. Germline values: CDR1 SGHVS, CDR2 FQNEAQ. After removal of 1 base from V and 3 bases from J, the junction contained 6 bases not matched to a gene. CDR3 nucleotides: TGTGCCAGCAGCTTAGATGGGGGACAGTACTACGAGCAGTACTTC. It yields the protein CASSLDGGQYYEQYF.

This clone showed up just once. The rearrangement links TRBV5-1 to TRBJ2-2; D possibly corresponds to TRBD2 (6 bases). The CDR3 consists of 13 residues. Germline V gene lookup returns CDR1 SGHRS and CDR2 YFSETQ. The V end was cut by 4 bases, the J end by 6 bases, with 10 bases between. The CDR3 DNA sequence: TGCGCCAGCAGCGCGGGACTTGCCGGGGAGCTGTTTTTT. This gives the protein CASSAGLAGELFF. The full variable domain, with the rest looked up from reference TRBV5-1 and TRBJ2-2, is KAGVTQTPRYLIKTRGQQVTLSCSPISGHRSVSWYQQTPGQGLQFLFEYFSETQRNKGNFPGRFSGRQFSNSRSEMNVSTLELGDSALYLCASSAGLAGELFFGEGSRLTVL.

This clone came up once. The chain joins TRBV12-3 or TRBV12-4 to TRBJ1-1; 12 bases agree with TRBD1. CDR3 size: 12 residues. The V segment lost 7 bases and the J segment 13 bases; nucleotides outside the gene matches: 7. CDR3 in amino acids: CASNLGQGAGFF. The CDR3 DNA sequence: TGTGCCAGCAACCTGGGACAGGGGGCTGGTTTCTTT.

At least ten counts were recorded for this clone. This chain uses TRBV19 with TRBJ1-5; possibly TRBD1 for D (6 bases). Trimming took 5 bases from V and 4 from J, leaving 12 bases between them. The CDR3 has 14 amino acids. Per germline, CDR1 LNHDA and CDR2 SQIVND (reference sequence). The CDR3: CASSALQGNQPQHF. CDR3 nucleotide sequence: TGTGCCAGTAGTGCCCTACAGGGAAATCAGCCCCAGCATTTT.

The chain has TRBV3-1 (or the pseudogene TRBV3-2) and TRBJ1-1; maybe TRBD1 (5 bases). Per the germline V gene, CDR1 is LGHDT and CDR2 is YNNKEL (reference sequence). The CDR3 spans 14 residues. Trimming stripped 4 bases from V and 5 bases from J, with 14 bases between. The CDR3 region has the DNA TGTGCCAGCAGCCCAGACTTTCGGGGGACTGAAGCTTTCTTT. As protein: CASSPDFRGTEAFF.

V and J are TRBV19 and TRBJ2-7; 8 bases agree with TRBD2. V shed 4 bases and J 3 bases; nucleotides not matched to a gene: 5. This CDR3 region has 14 residues. Per germline, CDR1 LNHDA and CDR2 SQIVND (reference sequence). The CDR3 sequence: CASSTASGSYEQYF. The CDR3 DNA sequence: TGTGCCAGTAGTACTGCAAGCGGGAGCTACGAGCAGTACTTC. The full variable domain, in which reference TRBV19 and TRBJ2-7 provide the parts outside the CDR3, is DGGITQSPKYLFRKEGQNVTLSCEQNLNHDAMYWYRQDPGQGLRLIYYSQIVNDFQKGDIAEGYSVSREKKESFPLTVTSAQKNPTAFYLCASSTASGSYEQYFGPGTRLTVT.

This clone was detected only once. The rearrangement joins TRBV27 to TRBJ1-5, with 7 bases lining up with TRBD1. V dropped 4 bases and J dropped 4; count of bases not matched to a gene: 1. Germline V gene data show CDR1 as MNHEY and CDR2 as SMNVEV (reference sequence). The CDR3 contains 13 residues. In DNA form, the CDR3 reads TGTGCCAGCAGTTCAGGGGGGAATCAGCCCCAGCATTTT. Its translation is CASSSGGNQPQHF.

The chain combines TRBV7-9 with TRBJ2-3, with 8 bases fitting TRBD2. CDR3 size: 16 residues. V lost 2 bases to trimming and J lost 2 bases; unmatched junction nucleotides: 6. From germline, CDR1 is SEHNR and CDR2 FQNEAQ (reference sequence). The CDR3 reads CASSLSSGAPTDTQYF. The CDR3 nucleotides read TGTGCCAGCAGCTTAAGTAGCGGGGCCCCCACAGATACGCAGTATTTT.

The chain recombines TRBV5-1 with TRBJ1-2; D unclear. Germline V gene data show CDR1 as SGHRS and CDR2 as YFSETQ. With 1 base removed from V and 0 bases from J, the gap between germline ends came to 10 bases. The CDR3 is 15 amino acids. CDR3 protein: CASSLFFLANYGYTF. Here the CDR3 DNA reads TGCGCCAGCAGCTTGTTTTTTCTAGCTAACTATGGCTACACCTTC.

The CDR3 DNA reads TGTGCCAGCAGTTTAATCCGGCAGCCCCAGCATTTT. Its translation is CASSLIRQPQHF. The V call is TRBV12-3 or TRBV12-4, the J call TRBJ1-5; D is undetermined. V was shortened by 2 bases and J by 7 bases, with 6 bases between the two germline ends. This CDR3 has 12 residues.

The chain is built from TRBV18 and TRBJ1-2; TRBD1 might be the D (6 bases). There are 15 residues in the CDR3. Trimming stripped 6 bases from V and 0 bases from J, with 14 bases between. CDR1 KGHSH and CDR2 LQKENI come from the germline V gene. The CDR3 sequence: CASSVQGLTNYGYTF. CDR3 bases: TGTGCCAGCTCGGTACAGGGACTAACTAACTATGGCTACACCTTC.

J is TRBJ2-3 and V is TRBV9; 9 positions agree with TRBD2. The CDR3 contains 18 residues. The V gene end was trimmed by 0 bases and the J gene end by 0 bases; junction bases not matched to a gene: 8. Per the germline V gene, CDR1 is SGDLS and CDR2 is YYNGEE. CDR3 protein: CASSVAQRLAASTDTQYF. Here the CDR3 DNA reads TGTGCCAGCAGCGTAGCGCAAAGACTAGCGGCTAGCACAGATACGCAGTATTTT.

This rearrangement joins TRBV7-2 to TRBJ2-2; 9 bases align to TRBD1. This CDR3 spans 15 amino acids. The V gene end was trimmed by 5 bases and the J gene end by 9 bases; junction bases not matched to a gene: 10. Looked up from germline, CDR1 is SGHTA and CDR2 is FQGNSA. The CDR3 here is CASSPWTGAARELFF. CDR3 bases: TGTGCCAGCAGCCCCTGGACAGGGGCCGCGCGGGAGCTGTTTTTT.

The chain combines TRBV3-1 (or the pseudogene TRBV3-2) with TRBJ2-5; D is ambiguous. This CDR3 region has 11 residues. With 3 bases removed from V and 4 bases from J, the gap between germline ends came to 3 bases. Germline values: CDR1 LGHDT, CDR2 YNNKEL (reference sequence). This chain's CDR3 is CASSHLETQYF. CDR3 DNA sequence: TGTGCCAGCAGCCATCTAGAGACCCAGTACTTC.